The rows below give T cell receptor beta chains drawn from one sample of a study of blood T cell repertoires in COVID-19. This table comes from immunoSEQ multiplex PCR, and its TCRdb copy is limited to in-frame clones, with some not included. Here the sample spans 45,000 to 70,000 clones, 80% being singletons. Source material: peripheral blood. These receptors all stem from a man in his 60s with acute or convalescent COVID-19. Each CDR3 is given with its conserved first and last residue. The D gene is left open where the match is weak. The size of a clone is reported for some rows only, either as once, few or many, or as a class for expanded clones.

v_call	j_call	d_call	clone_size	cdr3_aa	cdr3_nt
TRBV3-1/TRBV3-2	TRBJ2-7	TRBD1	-	CASSRRTGYEQYF	TGTGCCAGCAGCCGCCGGACAGGCTACGAGCAGTACTTC
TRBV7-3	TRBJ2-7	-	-	CASSLTAGSEQYF	TGTGCCAGCAGCTTAACCGCAGGGTCCGAGCAGTACTTC
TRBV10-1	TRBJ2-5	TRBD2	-	CARDSRGGGETQYF	TGCGCCCGGGACTCGCGGGGGGGCGGGGAGACCCAGTACTTC
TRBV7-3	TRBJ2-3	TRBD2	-	CASSSPRARAGGFSTDTQYF	TGTGCCAGCAGCTCCCCCCGGGCTCGGGCGGGGGGCTTTAGCACAGATACGCAGTATTTT
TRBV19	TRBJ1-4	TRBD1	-	CASKKQGNEKLFF	TGTGCCAGTAAAAAACAGGGGAATGAAAAACTGTTTTTT
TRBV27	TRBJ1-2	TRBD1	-	CASSPYQGAIYGYTF	TGTGCCAGCAGTCCCTATCAGGGGGCGATCTATGGCTACACCTTC
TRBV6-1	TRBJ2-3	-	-	CASSDIGARWDTQYF	TGTGCCAGCAGTGATATAGGGGCCCGGTGGGATACGCAGTATTTT
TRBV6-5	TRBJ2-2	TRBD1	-	CASSSDRVGGELFF	TGTGCCAGCAGCTCGGACAGGGTGGGCGGGGAGCTGTTTTTT
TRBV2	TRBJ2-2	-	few	CASSRQNTGELFF	TGTGCCAGCAGTCGACAGAACACCGGGGAGCTGTTTTTT
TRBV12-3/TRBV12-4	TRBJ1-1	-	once	CASSKTSEAFF	TGTGCCAGCAGTAAAACATCAGAAGCTTTCTTT
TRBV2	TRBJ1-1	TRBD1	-	CASSPQIMTGLAFF	TGTGCCAGCAGTCCCCAAATCATGACAGGGCTAGCTTTCTTT
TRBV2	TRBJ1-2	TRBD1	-	CASSAGQDLYGYTF	TGTGCCAGCAGTGCAGGACAGGACCTCTATGGCTACACCTTC
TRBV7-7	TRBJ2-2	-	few	CASSLSPGELFF	TGTGCTAGCAGCCTTAGCCCAGGGGAGCTGTTTTTT
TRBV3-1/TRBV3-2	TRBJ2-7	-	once	CASSPRSYEQYF	TGTGCCAGCAGCCCTAGGTCCTACGAGCAGTACTTC
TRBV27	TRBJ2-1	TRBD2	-	CASSLPGGANNEQFF	TGTGCCAGCAGTTTACCGGGGGGGGCTAACAATGAGCAGTTCTTC
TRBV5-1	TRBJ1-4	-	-	CASSTDGSANEKLFF	TGCGCCAGCAGCACAGACGGTTCAGCTAATGAAAAACTGTTTTTT
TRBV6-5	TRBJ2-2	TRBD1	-	CASSRTGGDTGELFF	TGTGCCAGCAGTCGGACAGGGGGGGACACCGGGGAGCTGTTTTTT
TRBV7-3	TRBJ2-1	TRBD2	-	CASSLIGGSNEQFF	TGTGCCAGCAGCTTAATAGGCGGGAGTAATGAGCAGTTCTTC
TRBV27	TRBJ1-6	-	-	CASRAGGVSYNSPLHF	TGTGCCAGCAGGGCGGGGGGGGTCTCCTATAATTCACCCCTCCACTTT
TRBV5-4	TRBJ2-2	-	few	CASTRGRGDSNTGELFF	TGTGCCAGCACCAGGGGACGGGGGGACTCGAACACCGGGGAGCTGTTTTTT
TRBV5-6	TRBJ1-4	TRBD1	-	CASSLGQGRIEKLFF	TGTGCCAGCAGCTTGGGACAGGGAAGGATTGAAAAACTGTTTTTT
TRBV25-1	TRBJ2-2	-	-	CASSALQGGTGELFF	TGTGCCAGCAGTGCGCTACAGGGGGGGACCGGGGAGCTGTTTTTT
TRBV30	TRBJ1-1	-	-	CAWRQGGTEAFF	TGTGCCTGGAGGCAGGGTGGCACTGAAGCTTTCTTT
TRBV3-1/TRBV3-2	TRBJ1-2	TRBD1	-	CASSHSDRVSDGYTF	TGTGCCAGCAGCCACTCGGACAGGGTCTCTGACGGCTACACCTTC
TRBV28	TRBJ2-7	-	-	CASRIAAQGSYEQYF	TGTGCCAGCAGAATCGCCGCGCAGGGCTCCTACGAGCAGTACTTC
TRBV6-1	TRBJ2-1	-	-	CASSELERFLGEQFF	TGTGCCAGCAGTGAACTTGAGAGGTTTTTAGGTGAGCAGTTCTTC
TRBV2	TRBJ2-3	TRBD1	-	CASRVDRVRTDTQYF	TGTGCCAGCAGAGTCGACAGGGTTCGAACAGATACGCAGTATTTT
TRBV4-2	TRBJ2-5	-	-	CASSQPDFQETQYF	TGTGCCAGCAGCCAGCCGGACTTCCAAGAGACCCAGTACTTC
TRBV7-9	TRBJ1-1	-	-	CASSQGSETEAFF	TGTGCCAGCAGCCAGGGGAGTGAGACTGAAGCTTTCTTT
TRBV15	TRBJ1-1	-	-	CATSRQSNTEAFF	TGTGCCACCAGCCGACAGAGCAACACTGAAGCTTTCTTT